Given below is one T cell receptor beta chain in context. Antigen specificity is unknown. This record comes from a study of immune evolution from preneoplasia to lung adenocarcinoma. Patients had resection in Japan or China between about 2014 and 2017. Macro-dissection enriched premalignant or tumor cells before nucleic acid extraction. TCRdb's copy holds only in-frame clones and misses some; the assay was immunoSEQ multiplex PCR. The profile covers 4,000 to 5,000 clones, with roughly 84% appearing a single time and 2.5% to 4% taken by the ten largest. General study results and limits: Top clone frequencies peaked in normal lung, apparently declining through invasive adenocarcinoma.

The CDR3 contains 13 residues. In germline, CDR1 is GTSNPN, CDR2 SVGIG (reference sequence). V was clipped by 2 bases and J by 1 base, with 8 bases between them. This TCR was sampled from a person in their 70s with lung adenocarcinoma. Sequencing input: FFPE minimally invasive lung adenocarcinoma tissue. The J gene is TRBJ1-1, the V gene TRBV30; maybe TRBD1 (5 bases). The CDR3 loop is CAWSRQTNTEAFF. For the CDR3, the DNA is TGTGCCTGGAGTAGACAGACGAACACTGAAGCTTTCTTT. The full variable domain, in which reference TRBV30 and TRBJ1-1 provide the parts outside the CDR3, is SQTIHQWPATLVQPVGSPLSLECTVEGTSNPNLYWYRQAAGRGLQLLFYSVGIGQISSEVPQNLSASRPQDRQFILSSKKLLLSDSGFYLCAWSRQTNTEAFFGQGTRLTVV.